One TCR beta chain is described in this entry. This entry belongs to a study of cytomegalovirus exposure and HLA in healthy donors. The PCR made use of 60 Vbeta and 13 Jbeta primers. Some clones are missing from TCRdb's copy, which holds only in-frame ones; the method was immunoSEQ multiplex PCR. Among around 78,000 clones listed, roughly 60% were seen once. V shed 6 bases and J 2 bases; nucleotides not matched to a gene: 7. Germline assignment: CDR1 MNHEY and CDR2 SVGAGI. This CDR3 is 15 amino acids long. The rearrangement uses TRBV6-5 and TRBJ2-7; 10 bases map to TRBD2. The source material was PBMCs. This TCR was sampled from a young man in good health and CMV-seropositive. The CDR3 is CASSIAGGNTYEQYF. As DNA, the CDR3 is TGTGCCAGCAGCATAGCGGGAGGTAATACCTACGAGCAGTACTTC.